One and the same sample provided the 20 T cell receptor beta chains below, sequenced in a study of blood T cell repertoires in COVID-19. Some clones are missing from TCRdb's copy, which holds only in-frame ones; the method was immunoSEQ multiplex PCR. The table lists 85,000 to 110,000 clones, 89% of them singletons. The sequenced sample consisted of peripheral blood. The receptor set was obtained from a woman aged 55 to 70 with acute or convalescent COVID-19.

The V gene is TRBV19, the J gene TRBJ1-4; 9 positions agree with TRBD1. Losses at the gene ends were 5 bases for V and 3 bases for J; bases not matched to a gene: 19. Germline CDR1 LNHDA, CDR2 SQIVND (reference sequence). The CDR3 consists of 20 residues. As DNA, the CDR3 is TGTGCCAGTAGTGCCTCCCGGACGGGACAGGGCCGGTCGGCTAATGAAAAACTGTTTTTT. The encoded protein is CASSASRTGQGRSANEKLFF.

V and J are TRBV11-3 and TRBJ2-3; TRBD2 matches 9 bases. CDR3 length: 15 amino acids. Germline CDR1 reads SGHNT; CDR2 reads YENEEA. The V gene end was trimmed by 0 bases and the J gene end by 4 bases; junction bases not matched to a gene: 2. CDR3 bases: TGTGCCAGCAGCTTAGATCGGACTAGCGCAGATACGCAGTATTTT. It translates to CASSLDRTSADTQYF.

This rearrangement joins TRBV18 to TRBJ1-1; D might be TRBD1 (6 bases). Between the trimmed V and J ends, which lost 6 bases and 6 bases, there was a span of 11 bases. The germline V gene has CDR1 KGHSH and CDR2 LQKENI. The CDR3 has 12 amino acids. As DNA, the CDR3 is TGTGCCAGCTCCACAGGGATGTCTGAAGCTTTCTTT. It is translated as CASSTGMSEAFF.

This clone was picked up one time. The chain carries TRBV2 and TRBJ1-2; tentative D call: TRBD1 (5 bases). The V and J ends lost 4 bases and 9 bases respectively, with 9 bases between them. CDR1 is SNHLY and CDR2 is FYNNEI in the germline V gene. CDR3 length equals 11 residues. CDR3 sequence (DNA): TGTGCCAGCAGTGCGGGGGTCCGCTACACCTTC. Translated, it gives CASSAGVRYTF.

The chain employs TRBV6-5 and TRBJ1-1; the D gene is possibly TRBD1 (5 bases). The CDR3 length is 14 residues. Germline V CDR1 and CDR2: MNHEY, SVGAGI. V was cut by 7 bases and J by 3 bases, with 15 bases left in between. The CDR3 region has the DNA TGTGCCAGCACTAAACTCCGGGGGGACACTGAAGCTTTCTTT. Translation gives CASTKLRGDTEAFF.

The genes are TRBV6-6 and TRBJ1-4; D is possibly TRBD1 (5 bases). CDR1 MNHNY and CDR2 SVGAGI come from the germline V gene (reference sequence). CDR3 size: 16 residues. Trimming stripped 0 bases from V and 3 bases from J, with 11 bases between. CDR3 loop: CASSYSSGGPNEKLFF. CDR3 DNA sequence: TGTGCCAGCAGTTACTCGTCCGGGGGTCCTAATGAAAAACTGTTTTTT.

This clone was detected only once. The gene calls are TRBV7-8 and TRBJ1-1; the D gene is possibly TRBD1 (6 bases). Germline V lookup: CDR1 SGHVS, CDR2 FQNEAQ. This CDR3 has 15 amino acids. Deletions cut 2 bases from V and 0 bases from J, with 10 bases between. The CDR3, as DNA: TGTGCCAGCAGCTTACAGGGACATTTGAACACTGAAGCTTTCTTT. Translating it yields CASSLQGHLNTEAFF.

In nucleotides, the CDR3 is TGTGCCAGCAGCTTAAGCGACAATGAGCAGTTCTTC. Protein: CASSLSDNEQFF. V is TRBV5-6 and J is TRBJ2-1; D not resolved. Trimming shortened V by 2 bases and J by 5 bases, and 5 bases separated the two germline ends. Germline CDR1 is SGHDT and CDR2 is YYEEEE. The CDR3 spans 12 residues.

This chain connects TRBV28 to TRBJ2-1, with D possibly TRBD1 on 6 matching bases. Germline values: CDR1 MDHEN, CDR2 SYDVKM. Trimming pared 7 bases from V and 8 bases from J, leaving 15 bases between. The CDR3 is made up of 13 amino acids. The CDR3 coding sequence is TGTGCCAGCAAACTTGGGGACATCCATGAGCAGTTCTTC. Translated: CASKLGDIHEQFF.

The chain employs TRBV3-1 (or the pseudogene TRBV3-2) and TRBJ2-7; D is unclear. Germline V gene sequence: CDR1 LGHDT, CDR2 YNNKEL (reference sequence). The CDR3 covers 15 residues. The germline V and J ends were trimmed by 1 base and 0 bases, with 10 bases remaining between them. Written as DNA, the CDR3 is TGTGCCAGCAGCCAAGTTTTAGTTAGCTCCTACGAGCAGTACTTC. This translates into CASSQVLVSSYEQYF.

This chain links TRBV2 with TRBJ1-1, with D possibly TRBD1 on 6 matching bases. Deletions cut 6 bases from V and 0 bases from J, with 11 bases between. Germline V gives CDR1 SNHLY, CDR2 FYNNEI. This CDR3 contains 14 residues. CDR3 DNA: TGTGCCAGCAGCTGGACAGAAATGAACACTGAAGCTTTCTTT. Its protein is CASSWTEMNTEAFF. Looking up the rest from reference TRBV2 and TRBJ1-1 gives the full variable domain: EPEVTQTPSHQVTQMGQEVILRCVPISNHLYFYWYRQILGQKVEFLVSFYNNEISEKSEIFDDQFSVERPDGSNFTLKIRSTKLEDSAMYFCASSWTEMNTEAFFGQGTRLTVV.

The gene calls are TRBV5-4 and TRBJ1-2; no reliable D call. This CDR3 is 12 amino acids long. V was clipped by 0 bases and J by 7 bases, with 7 bases between them. Germline lookup yields CDR1 SGHNT and CDR2 YYREEE (reference sequence). CDR3 bases: TGTGCCAGCAGCTTGGCGGGGATTGGCTACACCTTC. Protein product: CASSLAGIGYTF.

The chain links TRBV24-1 to TRBJ1-2; TRBD1 matches at 9 bases. V trimming: 6 bases; J trimming: 3 bases; junction bases outside the gene matches: 10. Germline V lookup: CDR1 KGHDR, CDR2 SFDVKD. The CDR3 runs to 16 residues. This CDR3 is CATSPRPGQGYYGYTF. Here the CDR3 DNA reads TGTGCCACCAGTCCCCGACCGGGACAGGGTTACTATGGCTACACCTTC.

The chain joins TRBV5-4 to TRBJ1-1; possibly TRBD1 for D (5 bases). The CDR3 is 13 residues long. Per the germline V gene, CDR1 is SGHNT and CDR2 is YYREEE (reference sequence). The ends were cut back, 0 bases at V and 8 bases at J, with 11 bases in the middle. The DNA of the CDR3 is TGTGCCAGCAGCTTGGCCGGGGGGGTCGAAGCTTTCTTT. Translating gives CASSLAGGVEAFF. Drawing the rest from reference TRBV5-4 and TRBJ1-1, the complete variable domain is ETGVTQSPTHLIKTRGQQVTLRCSSQSGHNTVSWYQQALGQGPQFIFQYYREEENGRGNFPPRFSGLQFPNYSSELNVNALELDDSALYLCASSLAGGVEAFFGQGTRLTVV.

The chain combines TRBV6-4 with TRBJ1-4; tentative D call: TRBD1 (6 bases). The CDR3 runs 13 residues. CDR1 MRHNA and CDR2 SNTAGT come from the germline V gene. V lost 3 bases and J lost 11, with 13 bases in between. The CDR3 DNA follows: TGTGCCAGCAGTGAACAGGGTCTGGGGAAACTGTTTTTT. It specifies CASSEQGLGKLFF.

The rearrangement uses TRBV3-1 (or the pseudogene TRBV3-2) and TRBJ1-1; 7 bases match TRBD1. Germline V CDR1 and CDR2: LGHDT, YNNKEL (reference sequence). Trimming took 7 bases from V and 3 from J; bases not matched to a gene: 5. The CDR3 runs to 13 residues. The CDR3 spells CASTSGGDTEAFF. CDR3 nucleotides: TGTGCCAGCACCTCAGGGGGAGACACTGAAGCTTTCTTT.

The chain joins TRBV5-8 to TRBJ2-1; 8 bases are shared with TRBD2. Germline V gene lookup returns CDR1 SGHTS and CDR2 YDEGEE. The ends lost 5 bases at V and 4 bases at J; junction bases unmatched: 2. The CDR3 runs 13 residues. CDR3 DNA: TGTGCCAGCAGGGCGGGGGGTTACAATGAGCAGTTCTTC. Protein sequence: CASRAGGYNEQFF.

This rearrangement joins TRBV20-1 to TRBJ2-1, with D hard to call. CDR1 DFQATT and CDR2 SNEGSKA come from the germline V gene (reference sequence). This CDR3 is 12 amino acids long. V lost 3 bases to trimming and J lost 4 bases, with 7 bases between them. The CDR3 is CSASGRYNEQFF. The CDR3 nucleotides are TGCAGTGCTAGTGGCAGGTACAATGAGCAGTTCTTC.

The chain combines TRBV5-5 with TRBJ2-3, with D tentatively TRBD2 (6 bases). Germline lookup yields CDR1 SGHKS and CDR2 YYEKEE (reference sequence). The CDR3 is made up of 13 amino acids. V lost 4 bases, J lost 4 bases, and 10 bases lay in between. The CDR3 nucleotides are TGTGCCAGCAGCCTGGGCGGGGCAGATACGCAGTATTTT. Amino acids: CASSLGGADTQYF.

The chain recombines TRBV12-3 or TRBV12-4 with TRBJ1-5; TRBD1 might be the D (6 bases). V was pared by 7 bases and J by 6 bases, with 13 bases between. The CDR3 totals 13 residues. The CDR3 region has the DNA TGTGCCAGCAATCCGGGGGGCGGTCAGCCCCAGCATTTT. Translation gives CASNPGGGQPQHF.